This is a list of T cell receptor beta chains from one sample in a study of relationships among human T cell subsets. Each CDR3 protein gets one entry after TCRdb re-called the multiplex PCR reads with MiXCR. Among roughly 15,000 distinct CDR3 sequences, 50% to 75% were seen once, and the ten largest hold approximately 2%. Sequenced material: Tregs sorted from blood. These receptors all stem from a man aged 35-49 years in good health. CDR3s include the opening cysteine and the closing phenylalanine or tryptophan. The D gene is left open where the match is weak. Expanded clones are given a class, and other clones once, few, many or no size at all.

V	D	J	size	DNA	CDR3
TRBV11-2	.	TRBJ2-5	.	TGTGCCAGCAGCTTAGAAATTCGGCGGGAGACCCAGTACTTC	CASSLEIRRETQYF
TRBV28	.	TRBJ1-2	once	TGTGCCAGCAGTTTTAAGGGCCGCCTGGGAGGCTACACCTTC	CASSFKGRLGGYTF
TRBV6-1	.	TRBJ2-7	.	TGTGCCAGCAGTGAAGCTTCGGTGGGCGCCCAGCAGTACTTC	CASSEASVGAQQYF
TRBV20-1	.	TRBJ1-1	.	TGCAGTTTGACAAGGCGGGGGACTGAAGCTTTCTTT	CSLTRRGTEAFF
TRBV7-9	.	TRBJ1-1	.	TGTGCCAGCAGCCGCGGACAGAACACTGAAGCTTTCTTT	CASSRGQNTEAFF
TRBV12-3/TRBV12-4	TRBD1	TRBJ2-1	.	TGTGCCAGCAGTTCGGGAAGACAGGGGGGGTACAATGAGCAGTTCTTC	CASSSGRQGGYNEQFF
TRBV4-1	TRBD2	TRBJ2-1	.	TGCGCCAGCAGCCTCACCGGACTAGCTGGTGAGCAGTTCTTC	CASSLTGLAGEQFF
TRBV18	.	TRBJ2-7	.	TGTGCCAGCTCACCACCGCCAGATTTAGGCTACGAGCAGTACTTC	CASSPPPDLGYEQYF
TRBV6-2/TRBV6-3	.	TRBJ2-5	few	TGTGCCAGCAGCCTACGTGAGACCCAGTACTTC	CASSLRETQYF
TRBV12-3/TRBV12-4	.	TRBJ2-1	few	TGTGCCAGCAGTTTCCCGCGACAGAACAATGAGCAGTTCTTC	CASSFPRQNNEQFF
TRBV12-3/TRBV12-4	TRBD2	TRBJ2-2	few	TGTGCCAGCAGCAATAGCGGGGGGGCTATCACCGGGGAGCTGTTTTTT	CASSNSGGAITGELFF
TRBV20-1	.	TRBJ2-1	once	TGCAGTGCCGAACAAGGGGGACGGCACAATGAGCAGTTCTTC	CSAEQGGRHNEQFF
TRBV20-1	TRBD2	TRBJ2-3	medium-sized	TGCAGTGCTAGAGAAAAATTAGCGGGAGGGCGTCTAGTAACGCAGTATTTT	CSAREKLAGGRLVTQYF
TRBV20-1	.	TRBJ1-1	few	TGCAGTGCTAGAGGGTCCGGGACTGAGGCTTTCTTT	CSARGSGTEAFF
TRBV29-1	.	TRBJ2-7	medium-sized	TGCAGCGTTGGGGCAGACTCCTACGAGCAGTACTTC	CSVGADSYEQYF
TRBV7-6	.	TRBJ1-5	few	TGTGCCAGCAGCTTATCTGAGGCCCAGCCCCAGCATTTT	CASSLSEAQPQHF
TRBV2	TRBD1	TRBJ2-1	.	TGTGCCAGCAGTCCGGGACAGGGGGCGTCCTACAATGAGCAGTTCTTC	CASSPGQGASYNEQFF
TRBV12-3/TRBV12-4	TRBD2	TRBJ2-1	.	TGTGCCAGCAGTCCCCAGGGCCTAGCGGGAGACGAGCAGTTCTTC	CASSPQGLAGDEQFF
TRBV5-1	TRBD2	TRBJ2-3	.	TGCACCAGCAGCTTACTAGCGGGGGAATCAGATACGCAGTATTTT	CTSSLLAGESDTQYF
TRBV11-1	.	TRBJ1-1	.	TGTGCCAGCAGCTTAGGCAGCACTATGAACACTGAAGCTTTCTTT	CASSLGSTMNTEAFF
TRBV27	TRBD1	TRBJ2-1	.	TGTGCCAGCAGTTGGGGACAGGGGAGGAATGAGCAGTTCTTC	CASSWGQGRNEQFF
TRBV2	.	TRBJ1-1	once	TGTGCCAGCAGCGTCCCACGGACGGCGCCGAGCACTGAAGCTTTCTTT	CASSVPRTAPSTEAFF
TRBV5-1	.	TRBJ1-1	.	TGCGCCAGCAGCTTGGGCGGCAGAACTGAAGCTTTCTTT	CASSLGGRTEAFF
TRBV23-1	.	TRBJ2-1	.	TGCGCTAAGAGACGGCGCAATGAGCAGTTCTTC	CAKRRRNEQFF
TRBV5-6	TRBD2	TRBJ2-4	.	TGTGCCAGCAGCTTGCGCGGGGGAGGTAACATTCAGTACTTC	CASSLRGGGNIQYF
TRBV11-2	.	TRBJ1-1	few	TGTGCCAGCAGCGCTACCTCAATGAACACTGAAGCTTTCTTT	CASSATSMNTEAFF
TRBV28	.	TRBJ1-2	.	TGTGCCAGCAGTTTAAACGCGCTCTATGGCTACACCTTC	CASSLNALYGYTF
TRBV10-2	TRBD1	TRBJ2-1	.	TGCGCCAGCCGCGGTGACAGGGATAATGAGCAGTTCTTC	CASRGDRDNEQFF
TRBV11-2	TRBD1	TRBJ2-5	.	TGTGCCAGCAGCTTACGACAGGGGGAGATGGAGACCCAGTACTTC	CASSLRQGEMETQYF
TRBV12-3/TRBV12-4	.	TRBJ1-2	.	TGTGCCAGCAGTTTCCCCCGACAGCCCCTCTGGGGCTACACCTTC	CASSFPRQPLWGYTF
TRBV7-8	.	TRBJ2-1	.	TGTGCCAGCAGCTTATGGGCCAATGAGCAGTTCTTC	CASSLWANEQFF
TRBV27	.	TRBJ1-5	few	TGTGCCAGCAGGCAGGATCTCCTTACGAATCAGCCCCAGCATTTT	CASRQDLLTNQPQHF
TRBV29-1	.	TRBJ2-1	few	TGCAGCGTTGGGCACAATGAGCAGTTCTTC	CSVGHNEQFF
TRBV5-8	TRBD2	TRBJ2-1	once	TGTGCCAGCAGCTCCCTAGGGAGGGTCAATGAGCAGTTCTTC	CASSSLGRVNEQFF
TRBV6-5	TRBD1	TRBJ2-3	few	TGTGCCAGCAGTTACGGGACAGGGTTGGCAGATACGCAGTATTTT	CASSYGTGLADTQYF
TRBV28	.	TRBJ2-4	.	TGTGCCAACAGTTTTGGGACACCTCAGGGCATTCAGTACTTC	CANSFGTPQGIQYF
TRBV5-1	TRBD1	TRBJ1-1	.	TGCGCCAGCGGACAGGGGGGTGGTAGCACTGAAGCTTTCTTT	CASGQGGGSTEAFF
TRBV20-1	.	TRBJ1-2	.	TGCAGTGCTAGAAGGGACGGGAACTATGGCTACACCTTC	CSARRDGNYGYTF
TRBV12-3/TRBV12-4	.	TRBJ1-5	.	TGTGCCAGCAGCCGAGATAGCAATCAGCCCCAGCATTTT	CASSRDSNQPQHF
TRBV5-6	TRBD1	TRBJ2-3	.	TGTGCCAGCAGCTGGGACAGGGGGAGAGATACGCAGTATTTT	CASSWDRGRDTQYF
TRBV28	.	TRBJ2-7	.	TGTGCCAGCAGCCGGGGGGCGCAGGACGAGCAGTACTTC	CASSRGAQDEQYF
TRBV20-1	.	TRBJ1-2	.	TGCAGTGCTAGAGATTGGGACGGCTATGGCTACACCTTC	CSARDWDGYGYTF
TRBV20-1	.	TRBJ2-1	.	TGCAGTGCTAGTGGCACAGTCGATGAGCAGTTCTTC	CSASGTVDEQFF
TRBV28	.	TRBJ2-5	.	TGTGCCAGCAGTTTGGCAGGGCCAACCCAAGAGACCCAGTACTTC	CASSLAGPTQETQYF
TRBV6-1	.	TRBJ1-5	.	TGTGCCAGCAGTGAAGGAGGGTCGAGGCAGCCCCAGCATTTT	CASSEGGSRQPQHF
TRBV28	TRBD2	TRBJ2-3	few	TGTGCCAGCAGTTTAGCGGGAGCCACAGATACGCAGTATTTT	CASSLAGATDTQYF
TRBV7-2	.	TRBJ2-1	.	TGTGCCAGCAGCCGGGACTTGAACTACAATGAGCAGTTCTTC	CASSRDLNYNEQFF
TRBV7-8	.	TRBJ2-3	few	TGTGCCAGCAGCCGCCGTCCAGACGCTGGCACAGATACGCAGTATTTT	CASSRRPDAGTDTQYF
TRBV7-9	TRBD2	TRBJ2-2	few	TGTGCCAGCAGCGCCCAGTACCAGCGGGGGACCTCGAACACCGGGGAGCTGTTTTTT	CASSAQYQRGTSNTGELFF
TRBV30	.	TRBJ1-1	few	TGTGCCTGGAGTGGGGACCTGGGGGACACTGAAGCTTTCTTT	CAWSGDLGDTEAFF
TRBV11-2	.	TRBJ2-7	.	TGTGCCAGCAGCTTAGACCTCGTTAGGAGATACGAGCAGTACTTC	CASSLDLVRRYEQYF
TRBV27	TRBD2	TRBJ2-6	few	TGTGCCAGCAGTCCCCCGACTAGCCACAAACCTGGGGCCAACGTCCTGACTTTC	CASSPPTSHKPGANVLTF
TRBV7-9	.	TRBJ2-5	few	TGTGCCAGCAGCTTAGGGGCCGGGAAAGAGACCCAGTACTTC	CASSLGAGKETQYF